The 8 T cell receptor beta chains presented below share a single source sample, sequenced in a study of blood T cell repertoires in COVID-19. Profiling relied on immunoSEQ multiplex PCR, and the TCRdb table lists in-frame clones only, not all of them. The sample lists under 300,000 clones; around 84% were seen once. The sequencing sample was made of PBMCs or T cells enriched from blood (not recorded which). The receptors were gathered from a man between 18 and 35 years old who had recovered from COVID-19.

The J gene is TRBJ2-7, the V gene TRBV11-2; tentatively, D is TRBD2 (5 bases). Deletions cut 5 bases from V and 2 bases from J, with 13 bases between. The CDR3 consists of 14 residues. CDR1 and CDR2 (germline): SGHAT, FQNNGV. CDR3 nucleotides: TGTGCCAGCAGCCCCCCCAGCGGAGCCTACGAGCAGTACTTC. Its translation: CASSPPSGAYEQYF.

This chain connects TRBV6-5 to TRBJ1-2, with no clear D. CDR3 length: 13 amino acids. V was pared by 6 bases and J by 4 bases, with 12 bases between. Germline CDR1 and CDR2: MNHEY and SVGAGI. This CDR3 reads CASRRDKSYGYTF. In nucleotides, the CDR3 is TGTGCCAGCAGACGCGACAAAAGCTATGGCTACACCTTC.

The V call is TRBV28, the J call TRBJ1-2; 7 nucleotides align to TRBD1. CDR1 and CDR2 from the germline V gene are MDHEN and SYDVKM. CDR3 length: 14 amino acids. V was clipped by 6 bases and J by 3 bases; unmatched bases: 7. The CDR3 here is CASRRTGDDYGYTF. The CDR3 DNA reads TGTGCCAGCAGGCGAACAGGGGACGACTATGGCTACACCTTC.

This clone was found a few times. The V and J genes are TRBV3-1 (or the pseudogene TRBV3-2) and TRBJ1-1, with D unclear. The V gene's germline CDR1 is LGHDT and CDR2 YNNKEL (reference sequence). Trimming shortened V by 1 base and J by 4 bases, and 10 bases separated the two germline ends. This CDR3 is built from 14 residues. The CDR3 reads CASSQGGMVTEAFF. The CDR3 DNA follows: TGTGCCAGCAGCCAAGGCGGGATGGTCACTGAAGCTTTCTTT.

CDR3 nucleotides: TGTGCCTGGACAAAAAATGGGGGGACCGAGACCCAGTACTTC. It translates to CAWTKNGGTETQYF. The chain links TRBV30 to TRBJ2-5, with D possibly TRBD2 on 6 matching bases. Germline CDR1 is GTSNPN and CDR2 is SVGIG (reference sequence). The V gene lost 4 bases and the J gene lost 5 bases, with 17 bases spanning the gap. This CDR3 comprises 14 residues.

The chain links TRBV19 to TRBJ2-6; D is perhaps TRBD2 (5 bases). Trimming stripped 3 bases from V and 2 bases from J, with 8 bases between. There are 15 residues in the CDR3. Per germline, CDR1 LNHDA and CDR2 SQIVND (reference sequence). The CDR3 is CASSIWGAGANVLTF. The CDR3, as DNA: TGTGCCAGTAGTATTTGGGGAGCTGGGGCCAACGTCCTGACTTTC.

V gene TRBV6-2 or TRBV6-3 combines with J gene TRBJ2-3; TRBD2 aligns across 7 bases. The CDR3 totals 17 residues. Germline V gives CDR1 MNHEY, CDR2 SVGEGT. J gave up 0 bases and V 0 bases, and 6 bases lay outside the gene matches. CDR3 sequence reads: CASSYSLGGPSTDTQYF. The CDR3 DNA follows: TGTGCCAGCAGTTACTCGTTGGGAGGGCCGAGCACAGATACGCAGTATTTT.

The chain couples TRBV5-6 to TRBJ2-7, with no clear D. The V gene's germline CDR1 is SGHDT and CDR2 YYEEEE. The CDR3 extends over 13 amino acids. V was shortened by 3 bases and J by 6 bases, with 13 bases between the two germline ends. The CDR3 here is CASSSPSRGEQYF. Here the CDR3 DNA reads TGTGCCAGCAGCTCGCCGTCTAGAGGCGAGCAGTACTTC.